Below, 32 T cell receptor beta chains from the same sample are listed, as sequenced in a study of T cells after yellow fever vaccination. MiXCR, applied by TCRdb to the 5' RACE reads, yields one record per CDR3 protein. Of 230,000 or so distinct CDR3 sequences listed, around 3.5% were seen once; the top ten hold about 20%. The specimen was PBMCs, collected 15 days after the yellow fever booster vaccination. The receptors were sampled from a man between 18 and 29 years old who received the YFV17D yellow fever vaccine.

This clonotype was seen many times. The chain couples TRBV12-3 or TRBV12-4 to TRBJ1-2; 7 bases fit TRBD1. The junction had 6 bases not matched to a gene; V was cut back by 11 bases and J by 3 bases. The CDR3 runs to 12 residues. The CDR3 is CALRGGYYGYTF. DNA of the CDR3: TGTGCCCTCAGAGGGGGCTACTATGGCTACACCTTC.

In its sample, this clonotype was seen many times. The chain carries TRBV9 and TRBJ1-4; 8 nucleotides agree with TRBD1. The CDR3 consists of 14 residues. Trimming cost V 2 bases and J 8 bases; bases outside gene matches: 5. CDR1 and CDR2 from the germline V gene are SGDLS and YYNGEE. The CDR3 loop is CASSVTGAGEKLFF. The CDR3 DNA reads TGTGCCAGCAGCGTGACAGGGGCGGGAGAAAAACTGTTTTTT. The variable domain in full, completed from reference TRBV9 and TRBJ1-4, reads DSGVTQTPKHLITATGQRVTLRCSPRSGDLSVYWYQQSLDQGLQFLIQYYNGEERAKGNILERFSAQQFPDLHSELNLSSLELGDSALYFCASSVTGAGEKLFFGSGTQLSVL.

The sample holds many counts of this clonotype. The V gene is TRBV20-1, the J gene TRBJ1-1, with a weak D call TRBD1 (5 bases). The V end lost 6 bases, the J end lost 1 base, and 15 bases lay between the germline ends. CDR3 length: 14 residues. CDR1 DFQATT and CDR2 SNEGSKA come from the germline V gene (reference sequence). The CDR3: CSAAQAVSNTEAFF. The DNA for the CDR3 is TGCAGTGCCGCACAGGCGGTATCGAACACTGAAGCTTTCTTT.

This clonotype was seen many times. The chain combines TRBV12-3 or TRBV12-4 with TRBJ2-1; 7 nucleotides match TRBD2. CDR3 length: 19 residues. With 6 bases clipped from V and 5 bases from J, the junction kept 22 bases outside the gene matches. Here the CDR3 reads CASRPGEGRTGNRNNEQFF. CDR3 DNA: TGTGCCAGCAGACCGGGGGAGGGGCGGACGGGGAACCGGAACAATGAGCAGTTCTTC.

This clonotype was seen at least ten times. This chain uses TRBV12-3 or TRBV12-4 with TRBJ1-2; D perhaps matches TRBD1 (6 bases). With 3 bases removed from V and 8 bases from J, the gap between germline ends came to 22 bases. The CDR3 runs 16 residues. This CDR3 is CASSFVTSGVARGYTF. CDR3 in DNA: TGTGCCAGCAGTTTCGTGACCTCAGGGGTGGCCCGCGGCTACACCTTC.

There are many counts of this clonotype. The chain uses TRBV20-1 and TRBJ1-5; D not resolved. Germline CDR1 DFQATT, CDR2 SNEGSKA (reference sequence). CDR3 length: 15 residues. Trimming took off 5 bases at V and 8 bases at J, with 22 bases between the two ends. In DNA, the CDR3 is TGCAGTGCTCAGAACGAAGGCGGGGATCGGAAGCCCCAGCATTTT. Its translation is CSAQNEGGDRKPQHF.

This clonotype was counted many times. V and J are TRBV20-1 and TRBJ1-1; TRBD1 is a possible D gene (5 bases). V was clipped by 0 bases and J by 5 bases, with 13 bases between them. CDR1 and CDR2 (germline): DFQATT, SNEGSKA (reference sequence). The CDR3 spans 14 residues. Written as DNA, the CDR3 is TGCAGTGCTAGAGACCCCGGGACGATGACTGAAGCTTTCTTT. It translates to CSARDPGTMTEAFF.

This clonotype was picked up a small number of times. This sequence joins TRBV5-1 and TRBJ2-3; 8 bases are a match to TRBD1. CDR3 length: 18 residues. V was pared by 0 bases and J by 2 bases, with 11 bases of the junction left unmatched. Per the germline V gene, CDR1 is SGHRS and CDR2 is YFSETQ. The CDR3 is CASSLVQGGLYSTDTQYF. The CDR3 DNA is TGCGCCAGCAGCTTGGTACAGGGGGGTCTCTACTCCACAGATACGCAGTATTTT.

This clonotype appeared a few times. The J gene is TRBJ1-5, the V gene TRBV12-3 or TRBV12-4; no firm D call. The CDR3 runs to 13 residues. The germline V and J ends were trimmed by 2 bases and 8 bases, with 10 bases remaining between them. CDR3 protein: CASSLPPPKPQHF. CDR3 coding DNA: TGTGCCAGCAGTTTACCCCCACCCAAGCCCCAGCATTTT.

This clonotype was seen ten or more times. The chain uses TRBV6-5 and TRBJ2-1; tentative D call: TRBD1 (5 bases). Looked up from germline, CDR1 is MNHEY and CDR2 is SVGAGI. The CDR3 runs 13 residues. V lost 6 bases and J 7 bases, leaving 13 bases between the germline ends. CDR3 in DNA: TGTGCCAGCAGCCGGGTGGGGCGGAATGAGCAGTTCTTC. Amino acid sequence: CASSRVGRNEQFF.

This clonotype was seen repeatedly, ten times or more. This sequence joins TRBV5-1 and TRBJ2-1; the D gene is possibly TRBD1 (9 bases). This CDR3 is 16 amino acids long. Trimming took 4 bases from V and 6 from J, leaving 20 bases between them. CDR1 is SGHRS, CDR2 YFSETQ, per germline. CDR3 region: CASSPGGTGIPNEQFF. CDR3 bases: TGCGCCAGCAGCCCGGGGGGGACAGGGATCCCCAATGAGCAGTTCTTC. Together with reference TRBV5-1 and TRBJ2-1, the CDR3 gives the full variable domain: KAGVTQTPRYLIKTRGQQVTLSCSPISGHRSVSWYQQTPGQGLQFLFEYFSETQRNKGNFPGRFSGRQFSNSRSEMNVSTLELGDSALYLCASSPGGTGIPNEQFFGPGTRLTVL.

This clonotype came up many times. The rearrangement links TRBV7-2 to TRBJ1-1; a weak D match, TRBD1 (5 bases). The CDR3 sequence is 12 residues long. V was shortened by 3 bases and J by 10 bases, with 12 bases between the two germline ends. Germline CDR1 SGHTA, CDR2 FQGNSA. The CDR3 sequence is CASSFRDSRAFF. The CDR3 nucleotides read TGTGCCAGCAGCTTTCGTGACAGTAGAGCTTTCTTT.

This clonotype was observed many times. J is TRBJ2-1 and V is TRBV20-1; a possible D gene is TRBD1 (5 bases). Trimming took 6 bases from V and 6 from J, leaving 15 bases between them. The CDR3 totals 13 residues. Per germline, CDR1 DFQATT and CDR2 SNEGSKA (reference sequence). The CDR3: CSAIVGRVNEQFF. In nucleotides, the CDR3 is TGCAGTGCGATAGTGGGCAGGGTCAATGAGCAGTTCTTC.

This clonotype was picked up many times. This may stem from a read error, because a much larger clone lies one nucleotide away. V usage is TRBV12-3 or TRBV12-4 and J usage is TRBJ1-2; tentative D call: TRBD1 (5 bases). Trimming took off 5 bases at V and 8 bases at J, with 15 bases between the two ends. This CDR3 comprises 13 residues. CDR3 in amino acids: CASSPGGGQGYTF. Written as DNA, the CDR3 is TGTGCCAGCAGTCCTGGGGGTGGGCAGGGCTACACCTTC.

There are many counts of this clonotype. V gene TRBV6-6 combines with J gene TRBJ1-5; 10 nucleotides line up with TRBD1. Germline values: CDR1 MNHNY, CDR2 SVGAGI (reference sequence). The CDR3 consists of 19 residues. J gave up 2 bases and V 2 bases, and 12 bases lay outside the gene matches. The chain's CDR3 is CASSYVGTGVLAGNQPQHF. CDR3 coding DNA: TGTGCCAGCAGTTACGTTGGGACAGGGGTACTAGCTGGCAATCAGCCCCAGCATTTT.

At least ten counts were recorded for this clonotype. This chain connects TRBV7-2 to TRBJ2-1; D is possibly TRBD2 (5 bases). The length of the CDR3 is 13 residues. V lost 5 bases to trimming and J lost 8 bases, with 13 bases between them. Germline V gives CDR1 SGHTA, CDR2 FQGNSA. The CDR3 DNA follows: TGTGCCAGCAGCCCACTACTCGGGGATGAGCAGTTCTTC. Residues: CASSPLLGDEQFF.

This clonotype showed up many times. This chain links TRBV6-9 with TRBJ2-5; D is unclear. The CDR3 loop spans 15 amino acids. Germline CDR1 and CDR2: MNHGY and SVAAGI. The germline V and J ends were trimmed by 5 bases and 4 bases, with 17 bases remaining between them. The CDR3 reads CASSRWLCIGETQYF. The DNA for the CDR3 is TGTGCCAGCAGTCGATGGTTGTGTATAGGAGAGACCCAGTACTTC.

This clonotype was observed at least ten times. V is TRBV4-2 and J is TRBJ2-5; D remains unclear. Germline CDR1 is LGHNA and CDR2 is YNFKEQ. V gave up 0 bases and J gave up 5 bases, with 10 bases separating them. The CDR3 has 14 residues. CDR3 bases: TGTGCCAGCAGCCAAGATCCCGAGCACGAGACCCAGTACTTC. This codes for CASSQDPEHETQYF.

This clonotype was found many times. V and J are TRBV7-9 and TRBJ2-5, with D unresolved. This CDR3 spans 14 amino acids. Trimming removed 3 bases at V and 7 bases at J, with 15 bases between. Germline assignment: CDR1 SEHNR and CDR2 FQNEAQ (reference sequence). The CDR3: CASSLVSQPRTQYF. Written as DNA, the CDR3 is TGTGCCAGCAGCTTGGTTTCGCAACCACGGACCCAGTACTTC.

At least ten counts were recorded for this clonotype. CDR3 in amino acids: CAWSVQVTSEQFF. DNA of the CDR3: TGTGCCTGGAGTGTGCAAGTCACAAGTGAGCAGTTCTTC. V gene TRBV30 combines with J gene TRBJ2-1, with no clear D. Trimming took off 0 bases at V and 9 bases at J, with 12 bases between the two ends. The CDR3 runs to 13 residues. Looked up from germline, CDR1 is GTSNPN and CDR2 is SVGIG (reference sequence).

This clonotype was picked up many times. The chain is built from TRBV4-2 and TRBJ2-1; D might be TRBD2 (6 bases). V lost 0 bases, J lost 12 bases, and 12 bases lay in between. CDR3 length equals 13 residues. From germline, CDR1 is LGHNA and CDR2 YNFKEQ. CDR3 region: CASSQEPGSWQFF. The CDR3 nucleotides are TGTGCCAGCAGCCAAGAACCCGGGAGCTGGCAGTTCTTC.

This clonotype has only a few counts. This chain uses TRBV20-1 with TRBJ2-5; the match to TRBD1 covers 9 bases. There are 14 residues in the CDR3. The junction had 10 bases not matched to a gene; V was cut back by 6 bases and J by 5 bases. Germline-derived CDR1 and CDR2 are DFQATT and SNEGSKA (reference sequence). CDR3: CSAPGQGPFETQYF. DNA of the CDR3: TGCAGTGCCCCGGGACAGGGCCCTTTTGAGACCCAGTACTTC.

This clonotype was observed many times. V usage is TRBV6-1 and J usage is TRBJ2-5, with D tentatively TRBD2 (6 bases). Germline V gene lookup returns CDR1 MNHNS and CDR2 SASEGT. There are 15 residues in the CDR3. V was shortened by 5 bases and J by 5 bases, with 18 bases between the two germline ends. CDR3 protein: CASSPGEIRQETQYF. The CDR3 coding sequence is TGTGCCAGCAGTCCGGGGGAAATTAGGCAGGAGACCCAGTACTTC.

In its sample, this clonotype was seen many times. The rearrangement uses TRBV4-3 and TRBJ1-2, with D hard to call. Germline V CDR1 and CDR2: LGHNA, YSLEER. CDR3 length: 14 residues. Trimming left V 0 bases short and J 4 bases short, with 9 bases between. CDR3 protein: CASSQEGASYGYTF. Here the CDR3 DNA reads TGCGCCAGCAGCCAAGAAGGTGCCTCCTATGGCTACACCTTC.

This clonotype occurred many times. This chain joins TRBV6-2 or TRBV6-3 and TRBJ2-1; 8 bases match TRBD1. Germline CDR1 reads MNHEY; CDR2 reads SVGEGT. Trimming removed 2 bases from V and 6 bases from J; junction bases left unmatched: 6. The CDR3 consists of 15 residues. The CDR3 is CASSYRTGIGNEQFF. CDR3 nucleotide sequence: TGTGCCAGCAGTTACAGGACAGGGATTGGCAATGAGCAGTTCTTC.

This clonotype was counted ten times or more. The chain recombines TRBV4-1 with TRBJ2-5; D uncertain. V lost 1 base to trimming and J lost 5 bases, with 11 bases between them. Germline CDR1 and CDR2: MGHRA and YSYEKL. This CDR3 comprises 14 residues. CDR3 protein: CASSQVSKVETQYF. In DNA form, the CDR3 reads TGCGCCAGCAGCCAAGTTAGTAAGGTGGAGACCCAGTACTTC.

This clonotype has at least ten counts. The rearrangement links TRBV12-3 or TRBV12-4 to TRBJ2-5; 7 nucleotides agree with TRBD1. With V trimmed by 5 bases and J by 3 bases, 3 bases remained unmatched. CDR3 length: 13 amino acids. The CDR3 region is CASSRDRKETQYF. The DNA of the CDR3 is TGTGCCAGCAGTAGGGACAGAAAAGAGACCCAGTACTTC.

This clonotype came up many times. V usage is TRBV5-1 and J usage is TRBJ1-1; 8 bases are a match to TRBD1. The CDR3 runs 13 residues. With V trimmed by 4 bases and J by 7 bases, 6 bases remained unmatched. Germline assignment: CDR1 SGHRS and CDR2 YFSETQ. Here the CDR3 DNA reads TGCGCCAGCAGCCCGGACGGGACAGGTGAAGCTTTCTTT. Amino acids: CASSPDGTGEAFF.

This clonotype was counted ten times or more. V gene TRBV6-5 combines with J gene TRBJ1-5; D is possibly TRBD1 (5 bases). In germline, CDR1 is MNHEY, CDR2 SVGAGI. V was pared by 6 bases and J by 6 bases, with 21 bases between. The CDR3 consists of 16 residues. This CDR3 reads CASRATVGGGRQPQHF. For the CDR3, the DNA is TGTGCCAGCAGAGCTACAGTGGGGGGAGGGCGTCAGCCCCAGCATTTT.

This clonotype was recorded many times. The J gene is TRBJ2-3, the V gene TRBV5-1; TRBD1 matches at 7 bases. CDR1 and CDR2 (germline): SGHRS, YFSETQ. Trimming took 4 bases from V and 1 from J; bases not matched to a gene: 3. This CDR3 is built from 14 residues. Here the CDR3 reads CASSPGQGTDTQYF. For the CDR3, the DNA is TGCGCCAGCAGCCCTGGACAGGGCACAGATACGCAGTATTTT.

This clonotype was seen many times. This chain joins TRBV24-1 and TRBJ2-1, with 8 bases matching TRBD1. CDR1 and CDR2 (germline): KGHDR, SFDVKD. Trimming at V came to 7 bases and at J to 6 bases, leaving 13 bases not matched to a gene. CDR3 length equals 16 residues. The CDR3 DNA reads TGTGCCACCAGAGGTCTCGGGACAGGATCAGGCAATGAGCAGTTCTTC. Translation: CATRGLGTGSGNEQFF.

The table lists this clonotype with many counts. The gene calls are TRBV7-8 and TRBJ2-3; D is perhaps TRBD1 (5 bases). The CDR3 extends over 15 amino acids. Germline V gene data show CDR1 as SGHVS and CDR2 as FQNEAQ. V was clipped by 2 bases and J by 4 bases, with 13 bases between them. The CDR3 here is CASSLLQGPSDTQYF. CDR3 in DNA: TGTGCCAGCAGCTTACTTCAGGGCCCCTCAGATACGCAGTATTTT.